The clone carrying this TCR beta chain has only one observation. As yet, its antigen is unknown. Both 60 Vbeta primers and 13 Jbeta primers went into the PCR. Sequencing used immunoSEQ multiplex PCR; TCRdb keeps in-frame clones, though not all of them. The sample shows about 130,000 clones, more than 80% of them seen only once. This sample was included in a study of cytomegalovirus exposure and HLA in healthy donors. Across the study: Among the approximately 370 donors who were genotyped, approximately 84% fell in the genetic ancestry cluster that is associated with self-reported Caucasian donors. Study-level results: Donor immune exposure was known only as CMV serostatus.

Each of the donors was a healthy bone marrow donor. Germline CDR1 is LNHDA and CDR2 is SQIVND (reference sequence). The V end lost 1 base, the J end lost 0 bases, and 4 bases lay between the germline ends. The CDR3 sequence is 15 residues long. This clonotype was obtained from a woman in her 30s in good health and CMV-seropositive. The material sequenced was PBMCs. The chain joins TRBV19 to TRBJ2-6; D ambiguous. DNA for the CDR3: TGTGCCAGTAGTATAGCTTACTCTGGGGCCAACGTCCTGACTTTC. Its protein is CASSIAYSGANVLTF.